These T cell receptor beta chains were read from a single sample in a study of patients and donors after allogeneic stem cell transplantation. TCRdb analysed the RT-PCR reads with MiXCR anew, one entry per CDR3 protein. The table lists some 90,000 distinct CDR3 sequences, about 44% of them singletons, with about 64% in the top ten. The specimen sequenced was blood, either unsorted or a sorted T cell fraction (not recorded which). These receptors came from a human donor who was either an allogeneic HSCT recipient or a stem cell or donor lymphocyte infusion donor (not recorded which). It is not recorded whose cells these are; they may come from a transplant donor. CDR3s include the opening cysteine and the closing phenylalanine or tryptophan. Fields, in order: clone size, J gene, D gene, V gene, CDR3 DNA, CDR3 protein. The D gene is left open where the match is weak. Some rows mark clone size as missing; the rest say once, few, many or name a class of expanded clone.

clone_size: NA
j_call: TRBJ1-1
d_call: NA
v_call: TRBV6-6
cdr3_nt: TGTGCCAGCACCACCGGAGGGGCAAACACTGAAGCTTTCTTT
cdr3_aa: CASTTGGANTEAFF

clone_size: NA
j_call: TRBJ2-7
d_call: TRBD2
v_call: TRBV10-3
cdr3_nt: TGTGCCATCAGGGACCACTCTAGCGGGAGTACGAACTTC
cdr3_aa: CAIRDHSSGSTNF

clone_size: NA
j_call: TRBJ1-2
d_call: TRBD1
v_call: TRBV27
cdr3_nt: TGTGCCAGCAGTTTAACTCCGGGACAGGGTACTAACTATGGCTACACCTTC
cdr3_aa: CASSLTPGQGTNYGYTF

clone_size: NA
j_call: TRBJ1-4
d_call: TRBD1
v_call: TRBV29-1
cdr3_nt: TGCAGCGTTGAAGAAGGGACAGCAACTAATGAAAAACTGTTTTTT
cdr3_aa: CSVEEGTATNEKLFF

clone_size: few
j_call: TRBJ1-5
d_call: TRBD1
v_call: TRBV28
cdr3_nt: TGTGCCATCCAGGGAAGGGGGCATCAGCCCCAGCATTTT
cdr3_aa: CAIQGRGHQPQHF

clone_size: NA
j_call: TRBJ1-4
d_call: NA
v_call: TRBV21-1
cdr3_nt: TGTGCCAGCAGCATAGGGGGCGCGGGTGAAAAACTGTTTTTT
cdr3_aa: CASSIGGAGEKLFF

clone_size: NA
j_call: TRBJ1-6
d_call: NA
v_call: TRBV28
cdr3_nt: TGTGCCAGCAGTGGGAATTCACCCCCCCACTTT
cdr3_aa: CASSGNSPPHF

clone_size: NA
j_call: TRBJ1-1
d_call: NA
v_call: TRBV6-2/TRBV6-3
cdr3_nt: TGTGCCAGCAGTTACCCCACCCGTGAAGCTTTCTTT
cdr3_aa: CASSYPTREAFF

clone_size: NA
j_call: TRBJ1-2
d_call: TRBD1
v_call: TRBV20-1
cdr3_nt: TGCAGTGCTAGAGACCGGACAGGGCAAGGCTACACCTTC
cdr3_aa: CSARDRTGQGYTF

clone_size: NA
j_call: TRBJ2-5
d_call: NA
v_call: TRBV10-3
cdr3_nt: TGTGCCATCAGTGAGTCACAGCTAGGAGAGACCCAGTACTTC
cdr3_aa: CAISESQLGETQYF

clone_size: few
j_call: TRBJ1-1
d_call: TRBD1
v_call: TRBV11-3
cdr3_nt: TGTGCCAGCAGCCCTATCGCAGGGGGTGGCACTGAAGCTTTCTTT
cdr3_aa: CASSPIAGGGTEAFF

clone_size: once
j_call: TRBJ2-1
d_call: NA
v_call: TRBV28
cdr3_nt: TGTGCCAGCAGTTCGTTGAGAGTACTAGGGCCCGAGCAGTTCTTC
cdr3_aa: CASSSLRVLGPEQFF

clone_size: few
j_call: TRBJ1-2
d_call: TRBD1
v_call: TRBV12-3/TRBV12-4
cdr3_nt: TGTGCCAGCAGTGAACGACAGGGAATGCCATATGGCTACACCTTC
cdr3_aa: CASSERQGMPYGYTF

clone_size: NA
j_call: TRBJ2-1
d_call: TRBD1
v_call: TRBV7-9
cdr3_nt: TGTGCCAGCAGCTTCGCCGGGACAGGGGAAAATGAGCAGTTCTTC
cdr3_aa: CASSFAGTGENEQFF

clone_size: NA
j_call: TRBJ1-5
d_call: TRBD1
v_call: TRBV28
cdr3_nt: TGTGCCAGCAGCCACGGACAGGGCGAAGATAGCAATCAGCCCCAGCATTTT
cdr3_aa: CASSHGQGEDSNQPQHF

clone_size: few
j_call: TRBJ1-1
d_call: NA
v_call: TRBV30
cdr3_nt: TGTGCCTGGACCATACCGGGCCTCGGCTCTGAAGCTTTCTTT
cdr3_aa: CAWTIPGLGSEAFF

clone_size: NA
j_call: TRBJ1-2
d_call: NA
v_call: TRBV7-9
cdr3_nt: TGTGCCAGCAGCTTAGCCGGGCCCCAAAGGCGCTATGGCTACACCTTC
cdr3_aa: CASSLAGPQRRYGYTF

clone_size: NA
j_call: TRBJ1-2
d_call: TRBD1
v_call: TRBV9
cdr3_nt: TGTGCCAGCTCAGGGGGCGTCTATGGCTACACCTTC
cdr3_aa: CASSGGVYGYTF

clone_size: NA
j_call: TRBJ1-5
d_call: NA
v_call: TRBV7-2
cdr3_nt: TGTGCCAGCAGCTTAAGTCCCGACAGATTTAGCAATCAGCCCCAGCATTTT
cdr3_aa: CASSLSPDRFSNQPQHF

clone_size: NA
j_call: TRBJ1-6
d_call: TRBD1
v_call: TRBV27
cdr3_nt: TGTGCCAGCAGTACAGAGACAGGGTTTGGTTCACCCCTCCACTTT
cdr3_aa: CASSTETGFGSPLHF

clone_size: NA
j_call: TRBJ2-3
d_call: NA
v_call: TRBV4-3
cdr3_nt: TGCGCCAGCAGCCAAGAATTCCGATACGCAGGAAGCACAGATACGCAGTATTTT
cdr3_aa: CASSQEFRYAGSTDTQYF

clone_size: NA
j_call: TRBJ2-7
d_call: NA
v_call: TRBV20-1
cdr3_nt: TGCAGTGCCACACCGACGTACTTGGAGCGGAACAATTACGAGCAGTACTTC
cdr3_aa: CSATPTYLERNNYEQYF

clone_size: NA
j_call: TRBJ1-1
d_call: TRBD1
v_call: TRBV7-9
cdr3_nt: TGTGCCAGCAGCTTAGCTGACAGGGGTGGGACTGAAGCTTTCTTT
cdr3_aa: CASSLADRGGTEAFF

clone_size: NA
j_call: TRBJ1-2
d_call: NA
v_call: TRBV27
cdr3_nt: TGTGCCAGCACCCCCGGCACAGGACGTGGCTACACCTTC
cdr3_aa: CASTPGTGRGYTF

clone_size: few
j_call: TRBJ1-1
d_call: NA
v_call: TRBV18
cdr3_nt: TGTGCCAGCTCCCCTCAGGGTTACGGTGAAGCTTTCTTT
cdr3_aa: CASSPQGYGEAFF

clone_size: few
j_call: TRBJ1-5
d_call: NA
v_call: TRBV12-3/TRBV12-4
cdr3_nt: TGTGCCAGCACCGACGGTGGACAGAATCAGCCCCAGCATTTT
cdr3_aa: CASTDGGQNQPQHF

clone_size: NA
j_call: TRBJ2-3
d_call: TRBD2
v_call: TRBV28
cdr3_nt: TGTGCCAGTATAGGGCCGACCCTAGCGGGAGGCGCAGATACGCAGTATTTT
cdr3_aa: CASIGPTLAGGADTQYF

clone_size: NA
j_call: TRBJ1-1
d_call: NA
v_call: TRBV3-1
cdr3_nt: TGTGCCAGCAGCCCTCCAGGGGCCGGGGCTTTCTTT
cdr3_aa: CASSPPGAGAFF

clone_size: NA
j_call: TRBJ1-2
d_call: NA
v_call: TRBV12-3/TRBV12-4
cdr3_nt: TGTGCCAGCAGCCCAGGATTTGGCTACACCTTC
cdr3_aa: CASSPGFGYTF

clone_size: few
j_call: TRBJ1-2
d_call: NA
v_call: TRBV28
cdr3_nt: TGTGCCAGCACCACCAGGGAAACCTATGGCTACACCTTC
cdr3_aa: CASTTRETYGYTF

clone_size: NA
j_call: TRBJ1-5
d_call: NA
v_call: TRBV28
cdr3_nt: TGTGCCAGCAGTTTTTTGGGTTATCAGCCCCAGCATTTT
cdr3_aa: CASSFLGYQPQHF

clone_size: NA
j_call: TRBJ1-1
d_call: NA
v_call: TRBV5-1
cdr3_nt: TGCGCCAGCAGCTTGGCGGCACTTCGGAACACTGAAGCTTTCTTT
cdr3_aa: CASSLAALRNTEAFF

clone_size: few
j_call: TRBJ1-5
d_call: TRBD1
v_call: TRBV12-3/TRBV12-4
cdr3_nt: TGTGCCAGCAGTTCGACCGACAGGGTATCGAGTCAGCCCCAGCATTTT
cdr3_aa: CASSSTDRVSSQPQHF

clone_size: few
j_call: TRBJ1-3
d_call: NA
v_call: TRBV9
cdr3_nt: TGTGCCAGCAGCCCGCCGGGACACCCTTTCTCTGGAAACACCATATATTTT
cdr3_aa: CASSPPGHPFSGNTIYF

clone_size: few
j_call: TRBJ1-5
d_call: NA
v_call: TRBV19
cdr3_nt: TGTGCCAGTAGTATAGAGGCACCCTCTGGAAATCAGCCCCAGCATTTT
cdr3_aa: CASSIEAPSGNQPQHF

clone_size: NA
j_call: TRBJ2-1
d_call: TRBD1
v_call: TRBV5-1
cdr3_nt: TGCGCCAGCAGCTCAAGTTTAGGGACAGCCGGCAGTGAGCAGTTCTTC
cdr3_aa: CASSSSLGTAGSEQFF

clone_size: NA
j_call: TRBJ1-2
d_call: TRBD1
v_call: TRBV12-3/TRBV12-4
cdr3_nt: TGTGCCAGCAGTCCCAGGACAGGGGGTGGCTACACCTTC
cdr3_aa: CASSPRTGGGYTF

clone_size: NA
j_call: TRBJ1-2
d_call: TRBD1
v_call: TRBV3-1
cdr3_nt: TGTGCCAGCAGCCAGGGACAGGGAAGAGGAGGCTACACCTTC
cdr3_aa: CASSQGQGRGGYTF

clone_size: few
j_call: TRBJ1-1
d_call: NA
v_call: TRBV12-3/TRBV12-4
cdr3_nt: TGTGCCAGCAGTTCGCAGGGTATAAGGGCTTTCTTT
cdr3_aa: CASSSQGIRAFF

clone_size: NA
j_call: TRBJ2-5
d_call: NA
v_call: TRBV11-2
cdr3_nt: TGTGCCAGCAGCTTATCCCAACAAGAGACCCAGTACTTC
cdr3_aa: CASSLSQQETQYF

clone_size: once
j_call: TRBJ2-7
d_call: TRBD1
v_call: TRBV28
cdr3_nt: TGTGCCAGCAGTTCTACAGGGGGGCAGTACTTC
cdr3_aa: CASSSTGGQYF

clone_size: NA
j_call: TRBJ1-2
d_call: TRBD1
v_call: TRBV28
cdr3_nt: TGTGCCAGCAGTTCAGGGGGGCCCAACTATGGCTACACCTTC
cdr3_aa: CASSSGGPNYGYTF

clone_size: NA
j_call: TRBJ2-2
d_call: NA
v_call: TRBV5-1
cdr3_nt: TGCGCCAGCAGCTTAGGGGACAACATGTTCACCGGGGAGCTGTTTTTT
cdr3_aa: CASSLGDNMFTGELFF

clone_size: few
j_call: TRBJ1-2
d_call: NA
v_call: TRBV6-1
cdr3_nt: TGTGCCAGCAGTGAAGCGTGGCAGAGTAATAACTATGGCTACACCTTC
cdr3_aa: CASSEAWQSNNYGYTF

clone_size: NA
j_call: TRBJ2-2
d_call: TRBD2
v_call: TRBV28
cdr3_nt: TGTGCCAGCAGTTTTCAGAGGAGGGGACTAGAGGCCGGGGAGCTGTTTTTT
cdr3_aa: CASSFQRRGLEAGELFF

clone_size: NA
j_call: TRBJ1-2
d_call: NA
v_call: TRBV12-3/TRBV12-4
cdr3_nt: TGTGCCAGCAAAGACGGGAGCTATGGCTACACCTTC
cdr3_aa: CASKDGSYGYTF

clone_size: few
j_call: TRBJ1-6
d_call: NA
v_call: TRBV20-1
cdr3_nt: TGCAGTGCTAGAGCAGGAACGGTAGGGAATTCACCCCTCCACTTT
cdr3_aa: CSARAGTVGNSPLHF

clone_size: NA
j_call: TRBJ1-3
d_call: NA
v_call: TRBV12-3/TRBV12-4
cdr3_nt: TGTGCCAGCAGTGAACGGGACCAATTAACCATATATTTT
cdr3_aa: CASSERDQLTIYF

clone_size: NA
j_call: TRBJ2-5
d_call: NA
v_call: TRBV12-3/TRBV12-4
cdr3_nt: TGTGCCAGCAGTTTGGGGCGGGGAGCGGAAGAGACCCAGTACTTC
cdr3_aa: CASSLGRGAEETQYF

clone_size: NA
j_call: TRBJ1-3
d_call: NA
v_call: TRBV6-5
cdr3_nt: TGTGCCAGCAGTGACAATAGGCCTGGAAACACCATATATTTT
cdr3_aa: CASSDNRPGNTIYF

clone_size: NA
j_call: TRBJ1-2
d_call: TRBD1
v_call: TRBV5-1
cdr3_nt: TGCGCCAGCAGCTCCTCCCCCACGGACAGGTTAGCGAGCTACACCTTC
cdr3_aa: CASSSSPTDRLASYTF

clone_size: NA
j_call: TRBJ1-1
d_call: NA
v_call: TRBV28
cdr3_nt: TGTGCCAGCAGTCCCGGGACGGCGAACACTGAAGCTTTCTTT
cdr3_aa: CASSPGTANTEAFF

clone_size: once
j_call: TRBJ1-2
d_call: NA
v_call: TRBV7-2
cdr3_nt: TGTGCCAGCAGCTACATTAGGGAGAGCTATGGCTACACCTTC
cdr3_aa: CASSYIRESYGYTF

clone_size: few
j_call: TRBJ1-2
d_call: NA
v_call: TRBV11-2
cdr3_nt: TGTGCCAGCAGCTTAGTCCAGGGATACGACTATGGCTACACCTTC
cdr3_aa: CASSLVQGYDYGYTF

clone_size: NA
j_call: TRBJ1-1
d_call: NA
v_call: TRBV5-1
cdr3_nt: TGCGCCAGCAGTAGTACAGGGAGGGAGACTGAAGCTTTCTTT
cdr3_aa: CASSSTGRETEAFF

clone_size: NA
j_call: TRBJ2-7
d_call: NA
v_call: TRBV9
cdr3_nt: TGTGCCAGCAGCGTAGGGGGGGGACAGACGCCCATCTACGAGCAGTACTTC
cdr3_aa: CASSVGGGQTPIYEQYF

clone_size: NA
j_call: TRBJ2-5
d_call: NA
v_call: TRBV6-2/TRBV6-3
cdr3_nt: TGTGCCAGCAGTTACGAGTGGTCTAGCGAGACCCAGTACTTC
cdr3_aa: CASSYEWSSETQYF

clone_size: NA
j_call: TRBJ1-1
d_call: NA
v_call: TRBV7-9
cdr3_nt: TGTGCCAGCAGCATGACGGGACTCCTGAACACTGAAGCTTTCTTT
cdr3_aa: CASSMTGLLNTEAFF

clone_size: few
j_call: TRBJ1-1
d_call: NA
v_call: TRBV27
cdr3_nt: TGTGCCAGCAGACTTTTTATGGGGACGGTGAACACTGAAGCTTTCTTT
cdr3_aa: CASRLFMGTVNTEAFF